The clone carrying this T cell receptor (beta chain) was seen only a few times. Its antigen is as yet unknown. Germline DNA was extracted alongside blood RNA, which was obtained from unsorted whole blood. The sample comes from a study of tumor-infiltrating lymphocytes in primary liver carcinoma. Overall study: Regardless of tissue type, samples showed similar yields of roughly 3.5 to 7.13 million productive TCRbeta reads. Study-level points and caveats: Significantly greater top-250-clone fractions characterized tumors relative to blood (p = 0.039). Tumor-adjacent and tumor-blood pairs overlapped less than tumor region pairs did.

Making TCR beta cDNA involved around 500 ng total RNA and a constant-region primer. Three nested multiplex PCR rounds, a slightly modified ARM-PCR method, built the TCR beta libraries. A C-beta reverse primer and TRBV1-TRBV30 forward primers served in each of the first two PCR rounds, at about 10 cycles apiece. One entry per CDR3 protein, called by TCRdb with MiXCR from the multiplex PCR reads. Here the sample spans 180,000 or so distinct CDR3 sequences, about 60% being singletons. Trimming pared 4 bases from V and 1 base from J, leaving 10 bases between. Germline V CDR1 and CDR2: MNHNS, SASEGT. The CDR3 totals 14 residues.

This sequence joins TRBV6-1 and TRBJ1-1; D is uncertain. Sequenced: peripheral blood. The sequence came from a middle-aged man with primary liver carcinoma and hepatitis B virus infection. CDR3 bases: TGTGCCAGCAGTGTAACAGAGGCGAACACTGAAGCTTTCTTT. Its translation: CASSVTEANTEAFF.